The 28 T cell receptor beta chains listed next were all sequenced from one sample in a study of blood T cell repertoires in COVID-19. Clones were read by immunoSEQ multiplex PCR, and TCRdb kept only the in-frame ones, dropping some. Of fewer than 95,000 clones listed, 75% to 90% are singletons. Sequences were obtained from peripheral blood. The receptors were sampled from a man aged 45-65 years with active or convalescent COVID-19.

The chain links TRBV5-6 to TRBJ2-5; 9 positions match TRBD1. V lost 4 bases, J lost 2 bases, and 6 bases stayed unmatched. Germline values: CDR1 SGHDT, CDR2 YYEEEE. There are 15 residues in the CDR3. The CDR3 is CASSPRQGGQETQYF. The DNA of the CDR3 is TGTGCCAGCAGCCCGAGACAGGGGGGGCAAGAGACCCAGTACTTC.

The V call is TRBV24-1, the J call TRBJ1-4; possibly TRBD1 for D (5 bases). The length of the CDR3 is 17 residues. V was trimmed by 2 bases and J by 3 bases, leaving 15 bases between them. Germline-derived CDR1 and CDR2 are KGHDR and SFDVKD. The DNA of the CDR3 is TGTGCCACCAGTGATTCGAGGTCAGGAGGGGCTAATGAAAAACTGTTTTTT. Protein product: CATSDSRSGGANEKLFF.

This clone was seen once. This sequence joins TRBV5-1 and TRBJ1-1; possible D gene TRBD1, 6 bases. V was cut by 3 bases and J by 1 base, with 10 bases left in between. CDR3 size: 14 residues. Germline V gene data show CDR1 as SGHRS and CDR2 as YFSETQ. For the CDR3, the DNA is TGCGCCAGCAGCTCGGGACAACCGAACACTGAAGCTTTCTTT. Residues: CASSSGQPNTEAFF.

This clone was recorded only once. Other DNA sequences within the sample encode an identical CDR3. This chain joins TRBV6-5 and TRBJ1-2; perhaps TRBD1 as D (5 bases). The CDR3 covers 13 residues. Trimming took off 0 bases at V and 7 bases at J, with 9 bases between the two ends. Germline V CDR1 and CDR2: MNHEY, SVGAGI. CDR3: CASSYSTGGGYTF. DNA of the CDR3: TGTGCCAGCAGTTACTCGACCGGGGGTGGCTACACCTTC.

The gene calls are TRBV7-6 and TRBJ2-7, with 9 bases lining up with TRBD2. The V gene end was trimmed by 7 bases and the J gene end by 5 bases; junction bases not matched to a gene: 15. The CDR3 loop spans 16 amino acids. The germline V gene has CDR1 SGHVS and CDR2 FNYEAQ. CDR3 amino acids: CASTPTVPSGINEQYF. The CDR3 nucleotides read TGTGCCAGCACCCCGACGGTCCCTAGCGGGATCAACGAGCAGTACTTC.

V is TRBV7-6 and J is TRBJ2-4, with D maybe TRBD2 (5 bases). V gave up 5 bases and J gave up 7 bases, with 21 bases separating them. The CDR3 has 16 residues. Germline V CDR1 and CDR2: SGHVS, FNYEAQ. CDR3 in amino acids: CASSERAGIGENIQYF. The DNA of the CDR3 is TGTGCCAGCAGCGAAAGGGCCGGGATCGGTGAGAACATTCAGTACTTC.

The CDR3 loop reads CSASFILAPGSPLHF. The CDR3 bases are TGCAGTGCTAGTTTTATACTAGCCCCCGGTTCACCCCTCCACTTT. V is TRBV20-1 and J is TRBJ1-6; D gene ambiguous. Germline V lookup: CDR1 DFQATT, CDR2 SNEGSKA (reference sequence). V lost 3 bases, J lost 9 bases, and 18 bases lay in between. The CDR3 is 15 amino acids.

The gene calls are TRBV28 and TRBJ1-3, with 9 bases aligning to TRBD1. Germline V CDR1 and CDR2: MDHEN, SYDVKM. This CDR3 is 15 amino acids long. With V trimmed by 11 bases and J by 0 bases, 8 bases remained unmatched. The CDR3 nucleotides are TGTGCCGCCCGGGGGACAGGGACCTCTGGAAACACCATATATTTT. It is translated as CAARGTGTSGNTIYF.

This chain links TRBV4-1 with TRBJ2-3; 15 positions match TRBD2. This CDR3 contains 18 residues. Trimming removed 2 bases from V and 6 bases from J; junction bases left unmatched: 9. From germline, CDR1 is MGHRA and CDR2 YSYEKL. CDR3 amino acids: CASSQQPGLAGGSDTQYF. The CDR3 region has the DNA TGCGCCAGCAGCCAACAACCGGGACTAGCGGGAGGTTCGGATACGCAGTATTTT.

V gene TRBV5-1 combines with J gene TRBJ1-3; D gene ambiguous. Germline V gene lookup returns CDR1 SGHRS and CDR2 YFSETQ. CDR3 length: 15 amino acids. V was cut by 0 bases and J by 4 bases, with 11 bases left in between. CDR3 protein: CASSLAGGNGNTIYF. The CDR3 nucleotides read TGCGCCAGCAGCTTGGCCGGAGGAAACGGAAACACCATATATTTT.

CDR3 sequence reads: CASSSRHKGGVATNEKLFF. As DNA, the CDR3 is TGTGCCAGCAGCAGTAGGCACAAAGGGGGCGTCGCAACTAATGAAAAACTGTTTTTT. J is TRBJ1-4 and V is TRBV27, with 7 bases identical to TRBD1. Germline loops: CDR1 MNHEY, CDR2 SMNVEV (reference sequence). The CDR3 sequence is 19 residues long. Trimming cost V 6 bases and J 0 bases; bases outside gene matches: 16.

This rearrangement joins TRBV19 to TRBJ2-7, with 8 bases identical to TRBD2. Germline CDR1 is LNHDA and CDR2 is SQIVND (reference sequence). V lost 3 bases to trimming and J lost 0 bases; unmatched junction nucleotides: 4. The CDR3 sequence is 15 residues long. This chain's CDR3 is CASSILRGGSYEQYF. In DNA, the CDR3 is TGTGCCAGTAGTATTCTCCGGGGGGGCTCCTACGAGCAGTACTTC.

The chain combines TRBV19 with TRBJ1-1, with 8 bases that match TRBD1. The CDR3 totals 14 residues. V dropped 3 bases and J dropped 4; count of bases not matched to a gene: 4. Per germline, CDR1 LNHDA and CDR2 SQIVND (reference sequence). The CDR3 sequence is CASSIQGAGTEAFF. CDR3 DNA: TGTGCCAGTAGTATTCAGGGGGCTGGCACTGAAGCTTTCTTT.

The chain is built from TRBV9 and TRBJ2-2; unclear D gene. This CDR3 spans 15 amino acids. Germline loops: CDR1 SGDLS, CDR2 YYNGEE. With 0 bases removed from V and 3 bases from J, the gap between germline ends came to 9 bases. CDR3 sequence: CASSVGWADTGELFF. The DNA of the CDR3 is TGTGCCAGCAGCGTAGGGTGGGCCGACACCGGGGAGCTGTTTTTT.

This sequence joins TRBV6-4 and TRBJ1-3, with D possibly TRBD1 on 6 matching bases. CDR3 length: 17 residues. With 4 bases removed from V and 0 bases from J, the gap between germline ends came to 16 bases. From germline, CDR1 is MRHNA and CDR2 SNTAGT. CDR3 sequence reads: CASSGQEQGYSGNTIYF. For the CDR3, the DNA is TGTGCCAGCAGTGGGCAAGAACAGGGCTACTCTGGAAACACCATATATTTT.

The CDR3 region is CATSRRDTQYF. The CDR3 DNA follows: TGTGCCACCAGTAGGCGGGATACGCAGTATTTT. The chain couples TRBV24-1 to TRBJ2-3; D not resolved. Germline loops: CDR1 KGHDR, CDR2 SFDVKD. Trimming stripped 6 bases from V and 6 bases from J, with 6 bases between. This CDR3 has 11 amino acids.

V is TRBV14 and J is TRBJ2-5; 9 nucleotides match TRBD1. The CDR3 runs to 16 residues. J was trimmed by 5 bases and V by 4 bases; bases with no gene match: 11. Germline V lookup: CDR1 SGHDN, CDR2 FVKESK. The CDR3 nucleotides read TGTGCCAGCAGCCTGACCGGGACAGGGTACAAGGAGACCCAGTACTTC. Translated, it gives CASSLTGTGYKETQYF.

The chain has TRBV19 and TRBJ2-1; D gene uncertain. Germline loops: CDR1 LNHDA, CDR2 SQIVND (reference sequence). This CDR3 has 14 residues. Deletions cut 6 bases from V and 0 bases from J, with 9 bases between. For the CDR3, the DNA is TGTGCCAGTAGCGGCGGAAGCTCCTACAATGAGCAGTTCTTC. Protein product: CASSGGSSYNEQFF.

This clone was counted a single time. The chain links TRBV10-1 to TRBJ2-7, with D possibly being TRBD1 (6 bases). V lost 3 bases, J lost 2 bases, and 11 bases lay in between. This CDR3 is 14 amino acids long. The germline V gene encodes CDR1 WNHNN and CDR2 SYGVQD (reference sequence). The CDR3 nucleotides are TGCGCCAGCAGTGAACCGGGACATCCCTACGAGCAGTACTTC. Amino acid sequence: CASSEPGHPYEQYF.

V is TRBV7-2 and J is TRBJ2-1, with 12 bases aligning to TRBD2. Losses at the gene ends were 6 bases for V and 7 bases for J; bases not matched to a gene: 4. The CDR3 is 14 amino acids. Germline CDR1 SGHTA, CDR2 FQGNSA. DNA for the CDR3: TGTGCCAGCAGGTCTAGCGGGGGGGCGAATGAGCAGTTCTTC. This codes for CASRSSGGANEQFF. Filled out from reference TRBV7-2 and TRBJ2-1, the complete variable domain reads GAGVSQSPSNKVTEKGKDVELRCDPISGHTALYWYRQSLGQGLEFLIYFQGNSAPDKSGLPSDRFSAERTGGSVSTLTIQRTQQEDSAVYLCASRSSGGANEQFFGPGTRLTVL.

This sequence joins TRBV9 and TRBJ1-4; tentative D call: TRBD1 (5 bases). Per germline, CDR1 SGDLS and CDR2 YYNGEE. CDR3 size: 17 residues. Trimming removed 0 bases at V and 4 bases at J, with 16 bases between. In nucleotides, the CDR3 is TGTGCCAGCAGCGTAGGCAGGGTGGCAACTGGTAATGAAAAACTGTTTTTT. Its translation is CASSVGRVATGNEKLFF. The whole variable domain, filled in from reference TRBV9 and TRBJ1-4, reads DSGVTQTPKHLITATGQRVTLRCSPRSGDLSVYWYQQSLDQGLQFLIQYYNGEERAKGNILERFSAQQFPDLHSELNLSSLELGDSALYFCASSVGRVATGNEKLFFGSGTQLSVL.

There are a few counts of this clone. The gene calls are TRBV18 and TRBJ2-2; 9 positions agree with TRBD1. CDR1 and CDR2 (germline): KGHSH, LQKENI. The CDR3 length is 17 residues. The V gene end was trimmed by 3 bases and the J gene end by 2 bases; junction bases not matched to a gene: 7. The CDR3 DNA follows: TGTGCCAGCTCACCTGGATCGGGACAGGGTAACACCGGGGAGCTGTTTTTT. This codes for CASSPGSGQGNTGELFF. Drawing the rest from reference TRBV18 and TRBJ2-2, the complete variable domain is NAGVMQNPRHLVRRRGQEARLRCSPMKGHSHVYWYRQLPEEGLKFMVYLQKENIIDESGMPKERFSAEFPKEGPSILRIQQVVRGDSAAYFCASSPGSGQGNTGELFFGEGSRLTVL.

The chain links TRBV5-5 to TRBJ2-5; 9 nucleotides agree with TRBD1. CDR3 length: 16 residues. From germline, CDR1 is SGHKS and CDR2 YYEKEE (reference sequence). Trimming removed 5 bases from V and 3 bases from J; junction bases left unmatched: 11. The DNA for the CDR3 is TGTGCCAGCAGACCCGAAAGGACAGGGGTTAAAGAGACCCAGTACTTC. Its translation is CASRPERTGVKETQYF.

CDR3 amino acids: CASSIGEGFTDTQYF. The DNA of the CDR3 is TGTGCCAGTAGTATAGGGGAGGGGTTCACAGATACGCAGTATTTT. This chain connects TRBV19 to TRBJ2-3; 7 positions match TRBD2. The length of the CDR3 is 15 residues. The germline V gene encodes CDR1 LNHDA and CDR2 SQIVND (reference sequence). V lost 1 base to trimming and J lost 2 bases; unmatched junction nucleotides: 3.

This clone was detected only a few times. The V and J genes are TRBV4-2 and TRBJ2-2; 11 bases match TRBD2. The CDR3 sequence is 17 residues long. Germline CDR1 reads LGHNA; CDR2 reads YNFKEQ. With 0 bases clipped from V and 5 bases from J, the junction kept 5 bases outside the gene matches. The CDR3 reads CASSQELAGARTGELFF. The CDR3 bases are TGTGCCAGCAGCCAAGAACTAGCGGGAGCTCGGACCGGGGAGCTGTTTTTT.

The rearrangement links TRBV7-2 to TRBJ2-1; 9 bases map to TRBD2. J gave up 8 bases and V 1 base, and 12 bases lay outside the gene matches. This CDR3 region has 17 residues. The germline V gene has CDR1 SGHTA and CDR2 FQGNSA. The CDR3 reads CASSLVGAGGPGDEQFF. In DNA, the CDR3 is TGTGCCAGCAGCTTAGTGGGGGCGGGGGGGCCCGGGGATGAGCAGTTCTTC.

The V gene is TRBV10-3, the J gene TRBJ2-2; the D gene is possibly TRBD1 (6 bases). Looked up from germline, CDR1 is ENHRY and CDR2 is SYGVKD. This CDR3 region has 15 residues. V lost 3 bases and J 1 base, leaving 9 bases between the germline ends. The CDR3 region is CAISDGGWNTGELFF. The CDR3 bases are TGTGCCATCAGTGATGGGGGCTGGAACACCGGGGAGCTGTTTTTT.

The chain carries TRBV14 and TRBJ2-5; 8 bases agree with TRBD1. This CDR3 is 15 amino acids long. The trim removed 4 bases at V and 0 bases at J, leaving 4 bases unmatched. Germline-derived CDR1 and CDR2 are SGHDN and FVKESK. CDR3 coding DNA: TGTGCCAGCAGCCGGGGGACAGGCCACCAAGAGACCCAGTACTTC. Amino acids: CASSRGTGHQETQYF.